The clone carrying this T cell receptor (beta chain) was observed once. This sample was taken from a study of blood T cell repertoires in COVID-19. Study context: The cDNA or gDNA used as material had been derived from T cells, B-cell-depleted T cells, or PBMCs.

CDR3 length: 13 residues. V shed 4 bases, J shed 5 bases, and the junction held 5 bases outside the gene matches. The germline V gene has CDR1 MNHEY and CDR2 SMNVEV (reference sequence). Authors' methods: Quantification of nucleated cells was approximated via reference gene primer amplification. The repertoire was sequenced with immunoSEQ multiplex PCR; TCRdb's copy has only in-frame clones and lacks some. D and trimming come from the DNA, and the V and J calls and clone size come from that table. The sample lists some 330,000 clones, roughly 90% occurring once. Input material: peripheral blood. This chain uses TRBV27 with TRBJ2-7; TRBD1 matches 7 bases. The origin of this receptor is a woman aged 50 to 65 with active or convalescent COVID-19. The DNA for the CDR3 is TGTGCCAGCAGTTCTCGAAGGGGGCACGAGCAGTACTTC. Protein product: CASSSRRGHEQYF.